The next 18 T cell receptor beta chains were all read from a single sample in a study of cytomegalovirus exposure and HLA in healthy donors. 60 Vbeta and 13 Jbeta primers were used in PCR. TCRdb's table, derived via immunoSEQ multiplex PCR, lists solely in-frame clones and lacks some. This table holds some 150,000 clones, 60% to 85% found once. The specimen was PBMCs. These TCRs come from a woman aged 40 to 49 in good health and CMV-seronegative.

This clone was counted between two and nine times. This chain links TRBV2 with TRBJ1-5; 8 bases agree with TRBD1. This CDR3 spans 15 amino acids. Trimming removed 5 bases from V and 4 bases from J; junction bases left unmatched: 7. Germline CDR1 reads SNHLY; CDR2 reads FYNNEI. CDR3 bases: TGTGCCAGCAGTCCGACAGGGGATAGAAATCAGCCCCAGCATTTT. It encodes CASSPTGDRNQPQHF. The variable domain in full, with the rest retrieved from reference TRBV2 and TRBJ1-5, is EPEVTQTPSHQVTQMGQEVILRCVPISNHLYFYWYRQILGQKVEFLVSFYNNEISEKSEIFDDQFSVERPDGSNFTLKIRSTKLEDSAMYFCASSPTGDRNQPQHFGDGTRLSIL.

The gene calls are TRBV18 and TRBJ1-1; tentative D call: TRBD1 (5 bases). This CDR3 region has 14 residues. Germline CDR1 and CDR2: KGHSH and LQKENI. The V gene lost 3 bases and the J gene lost 1 base, with 9 bases spanning the gap. The CDR3 DNA follows: TGTGCCAGCTCACCCCAACAGGAGAACACTGAAGCTTTCTTT. Translated: CASSPQQENTEAFF.

CDR3 region: CASRRGGRETQYF. Written as DNA, the CDR3 is TGTGCCAGCAGACGGGGGGGGCGGGAGACCCAGTACTTC. The gene calls are TRBV6-5 and TRBJ2-5, with 8 bases fitting TRBD2. This CDR3 spans 13 amino acids. Germline CDR1 and CDR2: MNHEY and SVGAGI. Losses at the gene ends were 6 bases for V and 5 bases for J; bases not matched to a gene: 5.

CDR3 sequence (DNA): TGCGCCAGCAGCTCCGGGACAGGGTGGGAGACCCAGTACTTC. Encoded protein: CASSSGTGWETQYF. The chain joins TRBV5-1 to TRBJ2-5, with 9 positions matching TRBD1. The junction had 5 bases not matched to a gene; V was cut back by 3 bases and J by 5 bases. This CDR3 has 14 residues. In germline, CDR1 is SGHRS, CDR2 YFSETQ.

This clone was seen only once. The chain links TRBV2 to TRBJ1-4; 7 bases match TRBD1. This CDR3 contains 12 residues. After removal of 6 bases from V and 8 bases from J, the junction contained 3 bases not matched to a gene. Germline lookup yields CDR1 SNHLY and CDR2 FYNNEI. CDR3 residues: CASRSDREKLFF. The CDR3 DNA reads TGTGCCAGCAGATCGGACAGGGAAAAACTGTTTTTT.

The chain uses TRBV28 and TRBJ2-7, with D maybe TRBD2 (5 bases). The V gene lost 3 bases and the J gene lost 3 bases, with 15 bases spanning the gap. Germline V gives CDR1 MDHEN, CDR2 SYDVKM. CDR3 length equals 15 residues. In nucleotides, the CDR3 is TGTGCCAGCAGTTTGGGGTTTGGAGGAGTCTACGAGCAGTACTTC. This gives the protein CASSLGFGGVYEQYF.

V is TRBV18 and J is TRBJ1-3; unclear D gene. Looked up from germline, CDR1 is KGHSH and CDR2 is LQKENI. Trimming took 4 bases from V and 4 from J, leaving 8 bases between them. This CDR3 is built from 13 residues. The CDR3 protein is CASSQTEGNTIYF. DNA for the CDR3: TGTGCCAGCTCACAAACCGAGGGAAACACCATATATTTT.

V and J are TRBV2 and TRBJ1-5; D might be TRBD1 (5 bases). Germline CDR1 is SNHLY and CDR2 is FYNNEI. V was shortened by 1 base and J by 1 base, with 11 bases between the two germline ends. The CDR3 extends over 16 amino acids. CDR3 coding DNA: TGTGCCAGCAGTGAAGGCCGGACATTGAGCAATCAGCCCCAGCATTTT. It is translated as CASSEGRTLSNQPQHF.

The chain is built from TRBV4-3 and TRBJ1-2, with D unresolved. With 0 bases removed from V and 1 base from J, the gap between germline ends came to 6 bases. This CDR3 region has 14 residues. Germline V CDR1 and CDR2: LGHNA, YSLEER. CDR3 nucleotide sequence: TGCGCCAGCAGCCAAGACGCGGGTAACTATGGCTACACCTTC. It translates to CASSQDAGNYGYTF.

V usage is TRBV6-5 and J usage is TRBJ2-4; D ambiguous. The CDR3 has 15 residues. Deletions cut 2 bases from V and 2 bases from J, with 10 bases between. Germline V gene lookup returns CDR1 MNHEY and CDR2 SVGAGI. CDR3 nucleotides: TGTGCCAGCAGTTACCCCCCCAACACCAAAAACATTCAGTACTTC. This encodes CASSYPPNTKNIQYF.

The chain employs TRBV10-3 and TRBJ2-2; 7 positions match TRBD2. CDR3 length equals 14 residues. The germline CDR1 and CDR2 sequences are ENHRY and SYGVKD. Trimming removed 7 bases from V and 3 bases from J; junction bases left unmatched: 5. The CDR3 loop reads CAIKPSGDTGELFF. Here the CDR3 DNA reads TGTGCCATCAAACCCAGCGGGGACACCGGGGAGCTGTTTTTT.

This clone was detected only a few times. The chain uses TRBV5-1 and TRBJ1-6; 8 bases are shared with TRBD1. CDR3 length: 14 amino acids. CDR1 is SGHRS and CDR2 is YFSETQ in the germline V gene. J lost 8 bases, V lost 0 bases, and 1 base had no gene match. The DNA of the CDR3 is TGCGCCAGCAGCTTGGACAGGGGGTATTCACCCCTCCACTTT. Residues: CASSLDRGYSPLHF.

This clone has only a few counts. The rearrangement uses TRBV7-6 and TRBJ1-1; a weak D match, TRBD1 (6 bases). Per germline, CDR1 SGHVS and CDR2 FNYEAQ. V lost 5 bases and J 5 bases, leaving 12 bases between the germline ends. This CDR3 has 13 amino acids. CDR3 residues: CASSPQGRTEAFF. In DNA form, the CDR3 reads TGTGCCAGCAGCCCACAGGGACGGACTGAAGCTTTCTTT.

The V and J genes are TRBV7-2 and TRBJ1-5; TRBD1 matches at 8 bases. There are 15 residues in the CDR3. The germline gives CDR1 SGHTA, CDR2 FQGNSA. With 5 bases clipped from V and 3 bases from J, the junction kept 6 bases outside the gene matches. The CDR3 protein is CASSRDRGYNQPQHF. As DNA, the CDR3 is TGTGCCAGCAGCCGCGACAGGGGATACAATCAGCCCCAGCATTTT.

This clone was counted between two and nine times. This sequence joins TRBV7-2 and TRBJ1-3; D is unclear. Per the germline V gene, CDR1 is SGHTA and CDR2 is FQGNSA. V lost 1 base, J lost 1 base, and 5 bases lay in between. CDR3 length: 14 residues. CDR3 region: CASSLGPSGNTIYF. As DNA, the CDR3 is TGTGCCAGCAGCTTAGGGCCTTCTGGAAACACCATATATTTT.

The J gene is TRBJ2-5, the V gene TRBV5-6; 7 bases map to TRBD2. The CDR3 consists of 15 residues. Germline CDR1 and CDR2: SGHDT and YYEEEE. J gave up 2 bases and V 2 bases, and 6 bases lay outside the gene matches. CDR3 DNA: TGTGCCAGCAGCTTACGACTAGCCTCTCAAGAGACCCAGTACTTC. It specifies CASSLRLASQETQYF.

Comment on this clone: The sample contains more than one DNA sequence encoding this CDR3. CDR3 DNA: TGTGCCAGCAGTCCCCCCCGGGGGTCGGCTTTCTTT. This translates into CASSPPRGSAFF. The rearrangement links TRBV7-8 to TRBJ1-1; a weak D match, TRBD1 (5 bases). Trimming took 6 bases from V and 11 from J, leaving 16 bases between them. The CDR3 extends over 12 amino acids. Looked up from germline, CDR1 is SGHVS and CDR2 is FQNEAQ.

V gene TRBV27 combines with J gene TRBJ2-1; D is undetermined. There are 12 residues in the CDR3. Germline V gene sequence: CDR1 MNHEY, CDR2 SMNVEV (reference sequence). V lost 6 bases, J lost 15 bases, and 18 bases lay in between. The CDR3 DNA follows: TGTGCCAGCAGGTCTCCCGTTGGCCCTGGGTTCTTC. Translating gives CASRSPVGPGFF.